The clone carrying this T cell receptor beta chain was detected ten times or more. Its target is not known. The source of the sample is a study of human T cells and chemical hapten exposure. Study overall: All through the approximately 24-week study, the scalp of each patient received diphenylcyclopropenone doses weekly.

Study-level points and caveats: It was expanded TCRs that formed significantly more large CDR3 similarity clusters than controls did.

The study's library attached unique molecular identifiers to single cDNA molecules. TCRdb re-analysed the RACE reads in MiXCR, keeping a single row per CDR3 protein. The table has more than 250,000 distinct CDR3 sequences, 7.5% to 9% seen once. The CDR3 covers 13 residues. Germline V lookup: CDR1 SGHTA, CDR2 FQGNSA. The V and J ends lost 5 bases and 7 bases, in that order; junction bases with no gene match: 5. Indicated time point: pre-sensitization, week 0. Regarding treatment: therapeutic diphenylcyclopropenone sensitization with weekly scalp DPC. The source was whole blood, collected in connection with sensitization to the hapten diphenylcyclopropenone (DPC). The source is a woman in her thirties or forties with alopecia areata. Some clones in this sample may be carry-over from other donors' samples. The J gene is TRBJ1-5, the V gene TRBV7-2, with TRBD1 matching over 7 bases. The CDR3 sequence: CASSVRGQQPQHF. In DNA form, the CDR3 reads TGTGCCAGCAGCGTAAGGGGGCAACAGCCCCAGCATTTT.